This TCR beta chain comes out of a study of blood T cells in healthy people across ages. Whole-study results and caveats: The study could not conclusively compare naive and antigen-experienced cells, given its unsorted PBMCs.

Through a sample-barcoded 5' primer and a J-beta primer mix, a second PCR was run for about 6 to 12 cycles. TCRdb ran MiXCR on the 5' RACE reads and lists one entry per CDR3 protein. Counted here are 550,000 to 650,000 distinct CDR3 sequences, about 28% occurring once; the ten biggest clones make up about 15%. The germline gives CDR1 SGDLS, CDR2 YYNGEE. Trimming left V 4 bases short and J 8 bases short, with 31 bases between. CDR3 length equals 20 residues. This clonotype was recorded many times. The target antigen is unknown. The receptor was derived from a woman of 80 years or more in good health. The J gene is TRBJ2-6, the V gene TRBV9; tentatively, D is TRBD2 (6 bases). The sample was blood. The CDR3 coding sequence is TGTGCCAGCAGCCATTGGCGGGATAGGTCCTCATCTTCGGCGCCCAACGTCCTGACTTTC. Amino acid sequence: CASSHWRDRSSSSAPNVLTF. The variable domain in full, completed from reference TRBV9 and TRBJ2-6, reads DSGVTQTPKHLITATGQRVTLRCSPRSGDLSVYWYQQSLDQGLQFLIQYYNGEERAKGNILERFSAQQFPDLHSELNLSSLELGDSALYFCASSHWRDRSSSSAPNVLTFGAGSRLTVL.